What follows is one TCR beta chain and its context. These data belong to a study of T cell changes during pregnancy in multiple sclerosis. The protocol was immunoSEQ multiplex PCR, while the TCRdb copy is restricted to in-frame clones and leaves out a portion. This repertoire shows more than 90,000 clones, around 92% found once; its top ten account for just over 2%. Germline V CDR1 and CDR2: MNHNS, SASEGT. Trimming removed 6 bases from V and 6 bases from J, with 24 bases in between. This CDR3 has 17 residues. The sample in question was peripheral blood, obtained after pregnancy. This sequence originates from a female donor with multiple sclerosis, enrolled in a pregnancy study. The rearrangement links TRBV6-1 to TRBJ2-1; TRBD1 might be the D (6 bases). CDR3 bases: TGTGCCAGCAGGGAATACGCCGCAGGGGTAAGGATCAATGAGCAGTTCTTC. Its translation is CASREYAAGVRINEQFF.